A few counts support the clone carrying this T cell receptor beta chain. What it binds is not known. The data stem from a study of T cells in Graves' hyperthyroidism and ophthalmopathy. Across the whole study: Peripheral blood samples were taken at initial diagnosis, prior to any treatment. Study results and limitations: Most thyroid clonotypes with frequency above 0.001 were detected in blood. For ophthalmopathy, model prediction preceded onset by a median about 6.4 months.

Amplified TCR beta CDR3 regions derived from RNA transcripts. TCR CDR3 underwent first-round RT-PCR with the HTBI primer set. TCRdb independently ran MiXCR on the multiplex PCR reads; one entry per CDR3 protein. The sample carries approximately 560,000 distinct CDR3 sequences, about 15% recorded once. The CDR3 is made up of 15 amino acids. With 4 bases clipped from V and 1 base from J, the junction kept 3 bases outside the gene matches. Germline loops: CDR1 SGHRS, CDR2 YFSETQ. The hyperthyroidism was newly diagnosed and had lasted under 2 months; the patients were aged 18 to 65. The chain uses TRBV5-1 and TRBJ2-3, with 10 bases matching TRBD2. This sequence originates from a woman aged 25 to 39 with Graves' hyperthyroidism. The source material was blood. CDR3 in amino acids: CASSTSGTGTDTQYF. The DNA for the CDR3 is TGCGCCAGCAGCACTAGCGGGACGGGCACAGATACGCAGTATTTT.